Below, 24 T cell receptor beta chains from the same sample are listed, as sequenced in a study of early T cells in non-severe SARS-CoV-2 infection (dated by TCRdb to about 2021). Libraries came from 5' RACE. Instrument used: NextSeq 500. TCRdb reran the public reads through fastp at Q25 and MiXCR, keeping productive beta chains. A single entry per CDR3 protein holds the most common genes and DNA from its merged rows. This sample is represented by roughly 25,000 distinct CDR3 sequences; about 4.5% of them were singletons. Together, the top ten hold approximately 14% of the sample. Source material: whole blood. These receptors all come from an adult who was a healthcare worker with PCR-confirmed SARS-CoV-2 infection or an uninfected control (not recorded which).

This chain links TRBV25-1 with TRBJ1-2; a weak D match, TRBD1 (5 bases). The V end was cut by 5 bases, the J end by 4 bases, with 11 bases between. Germline CDR1 and CDR2: MGHDK and SYGVNS. The CDR3 extends over 13 amino acids. The CDR3: CASSLGVGYGYTF. The CDR3 region has the DNA TGTGCCAGCAGTTTAGGGGTTGGCTATGGCTACACCTTC.

This clonotype was seen ten or more times. The rearrangement uses TRBV9 and TRBJ2-2; no clear D. Trimming pared 3 bases from V and 9 bases from J, leaving 21 bases between. Per germline, CDR1 SGDLS and CDR2 YYNGEE. This CDR3 has 16 amino acids. CDR3: CASSALRTATWRELFF. CDR3 coding DNA: TGTGCCAGCAGCGCCCTGCGGACGGCTACCTGGAGGGAGCTGTTTTTT.

This clonotype was recorded at least ten times. The genes are TRBV6-2 or TRBV6-3 and TRBJ1-1; 7 bases line up with TRBD1. Germline CDR1 MNHEY, CDR2 SVGEGT. This CDR3 has 14 amino acids. Trimming took 6 bases from V and 1 from J; bases not matched to a gene: 5. Written as DNA, the CDR3 is TGTGCCAGCAGCTACAGGACAGGGAACACTGAAGCTTTCTTT. This codes for CASSYRTGNTEAFF.

This chain joins TRBV11-2 and TRBJ2-5; possible D gene TRBD1, 6 bases. Germline-derived CDR1 and CDR2 are SGHAT and FQNNGV. The V end was cut by 1 base, the J end by 5 bases, with 17 bases between. The CDR3 length is 16 residues. DNA for the CDR3: TGTGCCAGCAGCTTAGCTTTCCTAGGGGGATCCGAGACCCAGTACTTC. Amino acids: CASSLAFLGGSETQYF. Drawing the rest from reference TRBV11-2 and TRBJ2-5, the complete variable domain is EAGVAQSPRYKIIEKRQSVAFWCNPISGHATLYWYQQILGQGPKLLIQFQNNGVVDDSQLPKDRFSAERLKGVDSTLKIQPAKLEDSAVYLCASSLAFLGGSETQYFGPGTRLLVL.

This clonotype was recorded at least ten times. The chain couples TRBV27 to TRBJ2-4; weak D call: TRBD2 (6 bases). Between the trimmed V and J ends, which lost 5 bases and 0 bases, there was a span of 20 bases. The CDR3 spans 18 residues. CDR1 and CDR2 from the germline V gene are MNHEY and SMNVEV (reference sequence). This chain's CDR3 is CASSRRTGAILAKNIQYF. For the CDR3, the DNA is TGTGCCAGCAGTCGACGGACGGGAGCTATTTTAGCCAAAAACATTCAGTACTTC.

This clonotype was detected many times. This sequence joins TRBV3-1 and TRBJ2-3; D call uncertain. Looked up from germline, CDR1 is LGHDT and CDR2 is YNNKEL (reference sequence). CDR3 length: 12 amino acids. The germline V and J ends were trimmed by 1 base and 7 bases, with 6 bases remaining between them. The CDR3, as DNA: TGTGCCAGCAGCCAAGTTAAAAATACGCAGTATTTT. Protein: CASSQVKNTQYF.

This sequence joins TRBV29-1 and TRBJ2-2; TRBD2 aligns across 8 bases. The CDR3 has 14 amino acids. V was clipped by 5 bases and J by 2 bases; unmatched bases: 4. The germline V gene encodes CDR1 SQVTM and CDR2 ANQGSEA. CDR3 loop: CSVSTSGNTGELFF. The CDR3, as DNA: TGCAGCGTTAGTACTAGCGGAAACACCGGGGAGCTGTTTTTT.

This clonotype was counted many times. This chain connects TRBV11-3 to TRBJ2-2, with 11 bases fitting TRBD2. With 5 bases clipped from V and 7 bases from J, the junction kept 6 bases outside the gene matches. Per the germline V gene, CDR1 is SGHNT and CDR2 is YENEEA. The CDR3 covers 15 residues. CDR3 protein: CASSPGTSGNGELFF. CDR3 coding DNA: TGTGCCAGCAGCCCCGGGACTAGCGGAAACGGGGAGCTGTTTTTT.

This clonotype was observed many times. This chain connects TRBV28 to TRBJ2-1; TRBD1 matches 7 bases. This CDR3 comprises 16 residues. Germline V CDR1 and CDR2: MDHEN, SYDVKM. V gave up 3 bases and J gave up 2 bases; unmatched junction bases: 7. CDR3 loop: CASSFQLGTAYNEQFF. CDR3 nucleotides: TGTGCCAGCAGTTTCCAGCTCGGGACAGCCTACAATGAGCAGTTCTTC.

At least ten counts were recorded for this clonotype. This chain connects TRBV28 to TRBJ1-6; D call uncertain. Germline V gene sequence: CDR1 MDHEN, CDR2 SYDVKM. This CDR3 has 14 residues. Trimming shortened V by 7 bases and J by 7 bases, and 14 bases separated the two germline ends. The CDR3 DNA sequence: TGTGCCAGCATAAATAACGGAATAAATTCACCCCTCCACTTT. It encodes CASINNGINSPLHF.

The sample holds many counts of this clonotype. The chain links TRBV10-3 to TRBJ2-1; 11 bases match TRBD2. Trimming cost V 10 bases and J 4 bases; bases outside gene matches: 9. Germline CDR1 is ENHRY and CDR2 is SYGVKD. The CDR3 totals 15 residues. The CDR3 coding sequence is TGTGCCACCGGATCCGGGACTAGCGGATACAATGAGCAGTTCTTC. It encodes CATGSGTSGYNEQFF.

This clonotype was found many times. V usage is TRBV12-3 or TRBV12-4 and J usage is TRBJ2-2; D tentatively reads TRBD1 or TRBD2 (5 bases each). V was cut by 3 bases and J by 4 bases, with 9 bases left in between. The CDR3 length is 14 residues. The CDR3 spells CASSFRGGTGELFF. The DNA of the CDR3 is TGTGCCAGCAGTTTCCGGGGCGGCACCGGGGAGCTGTTTTTT.

This clonotype came up many times. V is TRBV7-6 and J is TRBJ1-1, with TRBD1 matching 10 bases. The CDR3 is 17 amino acids. CDR1 is SGHVS and CDR2 is FNYEAQ in the germline V gene. Losses at the gene ends were 1 base for V and 2 bases for J; bases not matched to a gene: 7. The CDR3 sequence: CASSLGVGTGANTEAFF. In DNA, the CDR3 is TGTGCCAGCAGCTTAGGGGTCGGGACAGGGGCCAACACTGAAGCTTTCTTT. Full variable domain (rest looked up from reference TRBV7-6 and TRBJ1-1): GAGVSQSPRYKVTKRGQDVALRCDPISGHVSLYWYRQALGQGPEFLTYFNYEAQQDKSGLPNDRFSAERPEGSISTLTIQRTEQRDSAMYRCASSLGVGTGANTEAFFGQGTRLTVV.

This clonotype was recorded at least ten times. The chain joins TRBV4-3 to TRBJ2-1; TRBD1 matches 9 bases. Germline CDR1 reads LGHNA; CDR2 reads YSLEER. This CDR3 contains 18 residues. J lost 0 bases, V lost 4 bases, and 10 bases had no gene match. The CDR3 region has the DNA TGCGCCAGCAGCCGCATCCCCGACAGGGGGAGCTCCTACAATGAGCAGTTCTTC. This gives the protein CASSRIPDRGSSYNEQFF.

This clonotype was seen repeatedly, ten times or more. This sequence joins TRBV19 and TRBJ2-3, with a possible D match to TRBD2 (5 bases). CDR1 is LNHDA, CDR2 SQIVND, per germline (reference sequence). The V end lost 5 bases, the J end lost 6 bases, and 15 bases lay between the germline ends. This CDR3 comprises 14 residues. The CDR3 reads CASSPSGNDDTQYF. The CDR3 bases are TGTGCCAGTAGTCCATCCGGGAACGACGATACGCAGTATTTT.

This sequence joins TRBV4-1 and TRBJ2-5, with TRBD1 matching over 7 bases. Germline lookup yields CDR1 MGHRA and CDR2 YSYEKL. The J segment lost 4 bases and the V segment lost 2 bases, leaving 4 bases of the junction unmatched. The CDR3 is made up of 14 amino acids. DNA for the CDR3: TGCGCCAGCAGCCAACCGGACAGGACAGAGACCCAGTACTTC. Translation: CASSQPDRTETQYF.

V gene TRBV5-1 combines with J gene TRBJ2-2; 9 bases fit TRBD2. The J segment lost 7 bases and the V segment lost 4 bases, leaving 5 bases of the junction unmatched. This CDR3 has 14 residues. Germline CDR1 and CDR2: SGHRS and YFSETQ. The CDR3 sequence is CASSPGTSLGELFF. CDR3 nucleotide sequence: TGCGCCAGCAGCCCAGGGACTAGCCTCGGGGAGCTGTTTTTT.

In this sample, this clonotype turned up many times. CDR3 in DNA: TGTGCCAGCAGCTTGGCCGGGGAACGAGAGACCCAGTACTTC. Translating it yields CASSLAGERETQYF. The chain carries TRBV5-4 and TRBJ2-5; a possible D gene is TRBD2 (5 bases). The V and J ends lost 0 bases and 4 bases respectively, with 10 bases between them. The CDR3 extends over 14 amino acids. Germline V gene sequence: CDR1 SGHNT, CDR2 YYREEE (reference sequence).

This clonotype was seen repeatedly, ten times or more. CDR3 sequence: CASSQAPGGYEQYF. The DNA of the CDR3 is TGCGCCAGCAGCCAAGCTCCAGGGGGGTACGAGCAGTACTTC. The chain couples TRBV4-3 to TRBJ2-7; possible D gene TRBD1, 7 bases. The CDR3 loop spans 14 amino acids. CDR1 is LGHNA and CDR2 is YSLEER in the germline V gene. V was shortened by 1 base and J by 4 bases, with 11 bases between the two germline ends.

As to this clonotype: A much larger clone lies one base from this, so it may be a read error. The missing conserved phenylalanine or tryptophan at the end of this CDR3 makes a read error likely. CDR3 DNA: TGTGCCAGCAGCCAAGCCGGACAGGGGGTAAGGTACGAGCAGTACTAC. The encoded protein is CASSQAGQGVRYEQYY. The chain combines TRBV3-1 with TRBJ2-7, with TRBD1 identical over 10 bases. With 1 base clipped from V and 4 bases from J, the junction kept 7 bases outside the gene matches. The length of the CDR3 is 16 residues. Germline V CDR1 and CDR2: LGHDT, YNNKEL (reference sequence).

This clonotype was counted ten times or more. This chain uses TRBV14 with TRBJ2-1; tentatively, D is TRBD2 (5 bases). The CDR3 spans 17 residues. Per the germline V gene, CDR1 is SGHDN and CDR2 is FVKESK. The V end was cut by 4 bases, the J end by 7 bases, with 23 bases between. The CDR3 sequence: CASSRAPGLSRENEQFF. DNA of the CDR3: TGTGCCAGCAGCCGGGCCCCGGGCCTATCGAGGGAGAATGAGCAGTTCTTC. Based on the CDR3 plus reference TRBV14 and TRBJ2-1, the full variable domain is EAGVTQFPSHSVIEKGQTVTLRCDPISGHDNLYWYRRVMGKEIKFLLHFVKESKQDESGMPNNRFLAERTGGTYSTLKVQPAELEDSGVYFCASSRAPGLSRENEQFFGPGTRLTVL.

The chain uses TRBV6-2 or TRBV6-3 and TRBJ2-7, with TRBD2 matching over 9 bases. V was clipped by 0 bases and J by 2 bases; unmatched bases: 2. The CDR3 has 15 residues. CDR1 MNHEY and CDR2 SVGEGT come from the germline V gene. The CDR3 coding sequence is TGTGCCAGCAGTTACTCTAGCGGGAGAACCTACGAGCAGTACTTC. This encodes CASSYSSGRTYEQYF.

There are many counts of this clonotype. This chain uses TRBV5-1 with TRBJ2-3; TRBD2 aligns across 8 bases. Per the germline V gene, CDR1 is SGHRS and CDR2 is YFSETQ. CDR3 size: 15 residues. V shed 6 bases, J shed 0 bases, and the junction held 6 bases outside the gene matches. This CDR3 reads CASTLGLASTDTQYF. In DNA, the CDR3 is TGCGCCAGCACCTTAGGACTAGCTAGCACAGATACGCAGTATTTT.

In its sample, this clonotype was seen many times. The chain carries TRBV5-1 and TRBJ1-2; D uncertain. The ends were cut back, 2 bases at V and 4 bases at J, with 12 bases in the middle. The CDR3 contains 14 residues. Germline V gene lookup returns CDR1 SGHRS and CDR2 YFSETQ. CDR3 residues: CASSFVDISYGYTF. CDR3 in DNA: TGCGCCAGCAGCTTCGTAGATATATCCTATGGCTACACCTTC.